Below, 27 T cell receptor beta chains from the same sample are listed, as sequenced in a study of identifying expanded T cells in peripheral blood. The repertoire was sequenced with immunoSEQ multiplex PCR; TCRdb's copy has only in-frame clones and lacks some. The sample lists 95,000 or so clones; approximately 83% were seen once. The sample was blood. The receptors here all came from a person between 18 and 75 years old in good health.

The rearrangement uses TRBV19 and TRBJ1-1; no firm D call. Germline V CDR1 and CDR2: LNHDA, SQIVND (reference sequence). The CDR3 length is 13 residues. V was shortened by 3 bases and J by 3 bases, with 8 bases between the two germline ends. The CDR3 DNA reads as TGTGCCAGTAGTATCCCGGGAGACACTGAAGCTTTCTTT. Its translation is CASSIPGDTEAFF.

This rearrangement joins TRBV18 to TRBJ1-1, with 9 positions matching TRBD1. With V trimmed by 2 bases and J by 11 bases, 9 bases remained unmatched. Germline lookup yields CDR1 KGHSH and CDR2 LQKENI. The CDR3 loop spans 14 amino acids. The CDR3 nucleotides read TGTGCCAGCTCACCAGTGGACAGGGGCGGCGAGGCTTTCTTT. It specifies CASSPVDRGGEAFF.

This clone has just one count. CDR3 in amino acids: CASSLNPDLDRQETQYF. CDR3 DNA: TGCGCCAGCAGCTTGAACCCAGATCTGGACAGACAAGAGACCCAGTACTTC. V usage is TRBV5-1 and J usage is TRBJ2-5; the D gene is possibly TRBD1 (6 bases). Trimming took off 1 base at V and 2 bases at J, with 18 bases between the two ends. The CDR3 loop spans 17 amino acids. Germline V lookup: CDR1 SGHRS, CDR2 YFSETQ.

This clone is a singleton in its sample. The chain employs TRBV6-5 and TRBJ1-2, with TRBD1 as a possible D gene (5 bases). CDR1 is MNHEY, CDR2 SVGAGI, per germline. Trimming removed 4 bases from V and 2 bases from J, with 17 bases in between. The CDR3 length is 16 residues. Here the CDR3 reads CASSSRQPTLNYGYTF. The CDR3 DNA reads as TGTGCCAGCAGTTCTCGACAGCCTACCTTAAACTATGGCTACACCTTC.

This chain connects TRBV4-1 to TRBJ2-1, with unresolved D. This CDR3 has 11 residues. Germline CDR1 MGHRA, CDR2 YSYEKL. V lost 3 bases and J lost 3, with 0 bases in between. For the CDR3, the DNA is TGCGCCAGCAGCCACTACAATGAGCAGTTCTTC. Its protein is CASSHYNEQFF.

J is TRBJ1-4 and V is TRBV11-2; no clear D gene. The CDR3 extends over 18 amino acids. Germline V gene lookup returns CDR1 SGHAT and CDR2 FQNNGV. V was trimmed by 1 base and J by 0 bases, leaving 15 bases between them. CDR3 DNA sequence: TGTGCCAGCAGCTTAGGGCCGTACTCGGGCCCAACTAATGAAAAACTGTTTTTT. The encoded protein is CASSLGPYSGPTNEKLFF.

CDR3 sequence (DNA): TGTGCCAGCCGGGACTATGGCTACACCTTC. Protein sequence: CASRDYGYTF. The chain has TRBV6-5 and TRBJ1-2; no clear D. Trimming removed 8 bases from V and 3 bases from J, with 4 bases in between. The CDR3 has 10 residues. Germline-derived CDR1 and CDR2 are MNHEY and SVGAGI.

The rearrangement uses TRBV5-4 and TRBJ1-1, with a weak D call TRBD1 (5 bases). The CDR3 runs to 15 residues. V was pared by 2 bases and J by 3 bases, with 14 bases between. CDR1 is SGHNT and CDR2 is YYREEE in the germline V gene (reference sequence). The CDR3 DNA reads TGTGCCAGCAGCTTCCCCTTGGGGGTTGACACTGAAGCTTTCTTT. Translated, it gives CASSFPLGVDTEAFF.

The gene calls are TRBV18 and TRBJ1-3, with TRBD1 as a possible D gene (6 bases). CDR3 size: 15 residues. Trimming shortened V by 1 base and J by 4 bases, and 11 bases separated the two germline ends. Germline V gene data show CDR1 as KGHSH and CDR2 as LQKENI. CDR3 nucleotide sequence: TGTGCCAGCTCACCACGTGCAGGGGAGGGAAACACCATATATTTT. Translation gives CASSPRAGEGNTIYF.

The J gene is TRBJ1-2, the V gene TRBV6-5; no reliable D call. This CDR3 contains 12 residues. The V and J ends lost 6 bases and 7 bases respectively, with 12 bases between them. Germline CDR1 and CDR2: MNHEY and SVGAGI. The CDR3, as DNA: TGTGCCAGCAGACAAACGAGGGTTGGCTACACCTTC. Its protein product is CASRQTRVGYTF.

This chain joins TRBV25-1 and TRBJ2-1; D is perhaps TRBD1 (6 bases). CDR3 length equals 14 residues. Germline V gene sequence: CDR1 MGHDK, CDR2 SYGVNS. V was shortened by 5 bases and J by 8 bases, with 16 bases between the two germline ends. The CDR3, as DNA: TGTGCCAGCAGTTCAATGGCAGGGGTGCATGAGCAGTTCTTC. Protein sequence: CASSSMAGVHEQFF.

The chain employs TRBV4-3 and TRBJ2-7; 8 bases line up with TRBD1. Germline V gene data show CDR1 as LGHNA and CDR2 as YSLEER. CDR3 size: 14 residues. Trimming removed 4 bases from V and 0 bases from J; junction bases left unmatched: 2. DNA for the CDR3: TGCGCCAGCAGCCGTGGGACAGGCTCCTACGAGCAGTACTTC. It codes for CASSRGTGSYEQYF.

The chain employs TRBV18 and TRBJ2-7; possible D gene TRBD1, 6 bases. Germline CDR1 and CDR2: KGHSH and LQKENI. V dropped 0 bases and J dropped 3 bases, with 12 bases sitting between them. The CDR3 spans 15 residues. The CDR3: CASSPPTTGSYEQYF. The CDR3, as DNA: TGTGCCAGCTCACCACCGACAACAGGGAGCTACGAGCAGTACTTC. Looking up the rest from reference TRBV18 and TRBJ2-7 gives the full variable domain: NAGVMQNPRHLVRRRGQEARLRCSPMKGHSHVYWYRQLPEEGLKFMVYLQKENIIDESGMPKERFSAEFPKEGPSILRIQQVVRGDSAAYFCASSPPTTGSYEQYFGPGTRLTVT.

The chain couples TRBV7-9 to TRBJ1-1, with D hard to call. V lost 9 bases to trimming and J lost 3 bases, with 17 bases between them. Looked up from germline, CDR1 is SEHNR and CDR2 is FQNEAQ (reference sequence). The CDR3 length is 14 residues. The CDR3 loop is CASASWEQDTEAFF. CDR3 coding DNA: TGTGCCAGTGCCTCATGGGAACAAGACACTGAAGCTTTCTTT.

CDR3 sequence reads: CASSQRVQRDTNEKLFF. The CDR3 DNA is TGCGCCAGCAGCCAAAGGGTCCAGAGGGACACCAATGAAAAACTGTTTTTT. The chain combines TRBV4-3 with TRBJ1-4; maybe TRBD1 (6 bases). In germline, CDR1 is LGHNA, CDR2 YSLEER. This CDR3 region has 17 residues. The V end lost 2 bases, the J end lost 5 bases, and 18 bases lay between the germline ends.

The gene calls are TRBV7-2 and TRBJ2-5, with D possibly being TRBD2 (5 bases). The germline CDR1 and CDR2 sequences are SGHTA and FQGNSA. This CDR3 contains 17 residues. Between the trimmed V and J ends, which lost 5 bases and 5 bases, there was a span of 24 bases. The CDR3 region is CASSPGLYSPFVETQYF. CDR3 coding DNA: TGTGCCAGCAGCCCCGGACTCTACAGCCCATTTGTGGAGACCCAGTACTTC.

V gene TRBV11-3 combines with J gene TRBJ1-2; 8 nucleotides match TRBD1. The V gene's germline CDR1 is SGHNT and CDR2 YENEEA. J was trimmed by 6 bases and V by 2 bases; bases with no gene match: 2. The CDR3 runs to 13 residues. The CDR3 DNA is TGTGCCAGCAGCTTAAGGACAGGGAATGGCTACACCTTC. Protein product: CASSLRTGNGYTF. The variable domain in full, with the rest retrieved from reference TRBV11-3 and TRBJ1-2, is EAGVVQSPRYKIIEKKQPVAFWCNPISGHNTLYWYLQNLGQGPELLIRYENEEAVDDSQLPKDRFSAERLKGVDSTLKIQPAELGDSAVYLCASSLRTGNGYTFGSGTRLTVV.

The genes are TRBV5-1 and TRBJ2-3; D is possibly TRBD1 or TRBD2 (5 bases each). Per the germline V gene, CDR1 is SGHRS and CDR2 is YFSETQ. Trimming pared 2 bases from V and 5 bases from J, leaving 18 bases between. This CDR3 region has 16 residues. For the CDR3, the DNA is TGCGCCAGCAGCTTTCCCCAAGGCACTGGGGGAGATACGCAGTATTTT. The encoded protein is CASSFPQGTGGDTQYF. Full variable domain (outside the CDR3, taken from reference TRBV5-1 and TRBJ2-3): KAGVTQTPRYLIKTRGQQVTLSCSPISGHRSVSWYQQTPGQGLQFLFEYFSETQRNKGNFPGRFSGRQFSNSRSEMNVSTLELGDSALYLCASSFPQGTGGDTQYFGPGTRLTVL.

The CDR3 spells CASSRGPGGQTDTQYF. The CDR3 nucleotides are TGTGCCAGCAGCCGAGGGCCGGGGGGGCAGACAGATACGCAGTATTTT. The J gene is TRBJ2-3, the V gene TRBV7-2, with 8 bases that match TRBD2. Looked up from germline, CDR1 is SGHTA and CDR2 is FQGNSA. Germline trimming cut 5 bases from V and 3 bases from J; bases unmatched to any gene: 10. The CDR3 sequence is 16 residues long.

The CDR3 DNA reads TGTGCCAGCAGTCGTAGCGGGGGGCTTTCCCATACGCAGTATTTT. This codes for CASSRSGGLSHTQYF. The chain couples TRBV7-3 to TRBJ2-3; 10 positions agree with TRBD2. The CDR3 loop spans 15 amino acids. Losses at the gene ends were 6 bases for V and 7 bases for J; bases not matched to a gene: 10. Per the germline V gene, CDR1 is SGHTA and CDR2 is FQGTGA.

The V call is TRBV5-8, the J call TRBJ1-1; the D is unclear. The length of the CDR3 is 12 residues. CDR1 and CDR2 from the germline V gene are SGHTS and YDEGEE. V was clipped by 9 bases and J by 8 bases, with 17 bases between them. CDR3 amino acids: CATQDGRFEAFF. DNA of the CDR3: TGTGCCACCCAGGACGGCCGCTTCGAAGCTTTCTTT.

This chain connects TRBV23-1 to TRBJ2-5; TRBD1 aligns across 8 bases. TRBV23-1 is sorted into the ORF group, with uncertain function. The V and J ends lost 6 bases and 3 bases, in that order; junction bases with no gene match: 0. This CDR3 contains 12 residues. The CDR3 here is CASRTGEETQYF. In nucleotides, the CDR3 is TGCGCCAGCAGGACAGGGGAAGAGACCCAGTACTTC.

This chain uses TRBV2 with TRBJ2-4; TRBD2 matches at 13 bases. This CDR3 is 18 amino acids long. V was clipped by 11 bases and J by 0 bases; unmatched bases: 13. Germline V gene data show CDR1 as SNHLY and CDR2 as FYNNEI. In DNA, the CDR3 is TGTGCCGGACAACCGGGACTAGCGGGGACACTAGCCAAAAACATTCAGTACTTC. It specifies CAGQPGLAGTLAKNIQYF.

In DNA, the CDR3 is TGTGCCAGCAGCTTACAGGGTCTAAGCTATGGCTACACCTTC. Translation: CASSLQGLSYGYTF. V and J are TRBV7-2 and TRBJ1-2; TRBD1 might be the D (5 bases). The germline V and J ends were trimmed by 2 bases and 4 bases, with 11 bases remaining between them. The CDR3 is 14 residues long. Looked up from germline, CDR1 is SGHTA and CDR2 is FQGNSA.

The V call is TRBV4-3, the J call TRBJ1-5; weak D call: TRBD1 (5 bases). Trimming took 4 bases from V and 3 from J, leaving 13 bases between them. The germline V gene encodes CDR1 LGHNA and CDR2 YSLEER. The CDR3 extends over 15 amino acids. CDR3 sequence: CASSRDPGHNQPQHF. The DNA for the CDR3 is TGCGCCAGCAGCCGGGATCCGGGGCACAATCAGCCCCAGCATTTT.

The chain links TRBV29-1 to TRBJ2-3; TRBD2 aligns across 8 bases. Germline V gene lookup returns CDR1 SQVTM and CDR2 ANQGSEA. The CDR3 has 16 residues. The ends lost 8 bases at V and 0 bases at J; junction bases unmatched: 13. The CDR3 region is CSTALQGLVSTDTQYF. DNA of the CDR3: TGCAGCACCGCCCTCCAGGGACTAGTGAGCACAGATACGCAGTATTTT.

This chain links TRBV11-2 with TRBJ2-7, with 8 bases that match TRBD2. With V trimmed by 1 base and J by 2 bases, 1 base remained unmatched. This CDR3 contains 14 residues. Germline CDR1 and CDR2: SGHAT and FQNNGV. In nucleotides, the CDR3 is TGTGCCAGCAGCTTAGGAGCGGGGGCCTACGAGCAGTACTTC. Translation gives CASSLGAGAYEQYF. The variable domain in full, with the rest retrieved from reference TRBV11-2 and TRBJ2-7, is EAGVAQSPRYKIIEKRQSVAFWCNPISGHATLYWYQQILGQGPKLLIQFQNNGVVDDSQLPKDRFSAERLKGVDSTLKIQPAKLEDSAVYLCASSLGAGAYEQYFGPGTRLTVT.